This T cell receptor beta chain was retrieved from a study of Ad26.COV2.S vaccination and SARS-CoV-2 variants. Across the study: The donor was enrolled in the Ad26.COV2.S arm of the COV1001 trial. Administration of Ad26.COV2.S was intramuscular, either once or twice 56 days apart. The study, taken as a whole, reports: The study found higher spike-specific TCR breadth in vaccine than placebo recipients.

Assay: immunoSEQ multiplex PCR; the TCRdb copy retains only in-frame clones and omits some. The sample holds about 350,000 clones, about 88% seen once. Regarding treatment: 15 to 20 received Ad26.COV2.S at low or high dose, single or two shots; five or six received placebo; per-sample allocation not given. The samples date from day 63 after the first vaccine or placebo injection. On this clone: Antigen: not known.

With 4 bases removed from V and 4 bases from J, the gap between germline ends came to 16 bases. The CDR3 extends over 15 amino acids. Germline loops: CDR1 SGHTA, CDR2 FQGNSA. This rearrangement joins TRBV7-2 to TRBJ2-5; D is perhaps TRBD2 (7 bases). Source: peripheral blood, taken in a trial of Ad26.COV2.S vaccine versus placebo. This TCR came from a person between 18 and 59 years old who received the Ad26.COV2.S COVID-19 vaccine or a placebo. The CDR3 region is CASSYRRGGGETQYF. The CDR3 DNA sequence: TGTGCCAGCAGCTATCGGCGGGGAGGGGGAGAGACCCAGTACTTC.